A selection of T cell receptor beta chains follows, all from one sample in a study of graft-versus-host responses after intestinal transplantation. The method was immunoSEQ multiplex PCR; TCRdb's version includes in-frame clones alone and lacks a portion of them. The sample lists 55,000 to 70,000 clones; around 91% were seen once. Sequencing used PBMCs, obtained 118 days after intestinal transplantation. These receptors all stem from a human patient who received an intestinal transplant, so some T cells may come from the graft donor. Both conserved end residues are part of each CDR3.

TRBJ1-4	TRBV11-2	CASSLSRSTAPNEKLFF
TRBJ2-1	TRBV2	CASRDSGRSYNEQFF
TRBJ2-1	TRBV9	CASSVGLAYWANEQFF
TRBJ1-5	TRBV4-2	CASRSSGDNQPQHF
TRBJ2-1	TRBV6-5	CASSYEEGPREQFF
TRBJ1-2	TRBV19	CASSIRQGAPGYTF
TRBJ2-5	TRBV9	CASSRTSGEETQYF
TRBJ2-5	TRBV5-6	CASGGQGGMETQYF
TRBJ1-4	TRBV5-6	CASSLGQFRDRGEKLFF
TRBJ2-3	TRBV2	CASAPPGGADTQYF
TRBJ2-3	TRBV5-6	CASSLTASGGTDTQYF
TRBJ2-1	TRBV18	CASSPRGVSYNEQFF